This entry concerns a single T cell receptor beta chain. Its antigen is currently not known. Nothing much larger sits one base from this clone, and base qualities are not available. From each donor, a single peripheral blood sample of 100 to 150 mL on average was drawn into heparinised tubes. A BD FACSAria II was used to sort naive, central memory, regulatory and stem cell-like memory CD4+ T cells with a panel that included CD45RO, CCR7, CD25, CD127, CD95 and CD27. Purity was above 98% for every sorted population. PBMCs were isolated immediately by Lymphoprep density gradient centrifugation and stained directly without culture. So that batch effects would be minimized, each experiment stained and sorted samples in pairs, pairing one healthy donor with one patient. The entire amount of isolated RNA was reverse transcribed using the High Capacity cDNA Reverse Transcription Kit, so the sequenced TCRB transcripts were expressed ones. Naive, central memory and regulatory T cell samples underwent deep immunoSEQ sequencing, averaging approximately 3.3 million total reads per sample. Sorted cells were lysed in RLT buffer and RNA was extracted with DNase-treated RNeasy Micro or Mini kits, depending on cell number. To prevent cross-contamination, every cell subset was processed on its own, while patient and healthy donor samples were processed together. Using the immunoSEQ multiplex PCR, TCRB sequences were amplified from cDNA into 87-bp fragments spanning the CDR3 region. Sequencing of the amplicons was performed on the Illumina HiSeq platform. As for the authors' bioinformatics: Synthetic template baselines were used to correct PCR bias computationally, reads within Hamming distance 2 were collapsed together, and singletons that could not be merged were discarded. Reads were aligned against IMGT so that V, D and J genes, CDR3 length and insertions or deletions at six rearrangement sites could be assigned. Clonotype counts were normalized to sorted cell number within each subset before computing true diversity and Gini coefficients with the tcR R package. The overlap coefficient, calculated on TCRB nucleotide sequences, was used to quantify repertoire sharing. Out-of-frame TCRB sequences from naive cells were analyzed to stand in for the pre-selection repertoire. TCRdb mirrors the immuneACCESS table, restricted to in-frame sequences. Some clones are absent from its copies; in checked studies, under half trace to an unresolved V gene, and the reason for the others is unknown. The V and J calls and the clone size are those of that table, but D and trimming were determined from the DNA. This sample gives 200,000 to 300,000 clones in total; approximately 11% of them show up just once. The top ten clones comprise about 0.018% of the sample.

The V end loses 5 bases and the J end loses 4 bases, and a stretch of 11 bases separates them. The CDR3, from cysteine to phenylalanine, totals 12 residues. Only the CDR3 part of the read is kept: 36 bases, read in frame from the first base. For CDR1 and CDR2, the germline V gene lists SQVTM and ANQGSEA. The data belong to a study of beta chain features in type 1 diabetes (dated by TCRdb to between 2018 and 2020). With regard to the full study: Mean age, gender distribution, total cell number and subset yield were not different between patients and healthy donors. A total of 90 million to 120 million sorted cells were examined across all samples, and a strong correlation was observed between cell number per subset and RNA yield. The study compared TCRB repertoires of sorted circulating CD4+ T cell subsets between recently diagnosed type 1 diabetes patients and matched healthy donors. Regulatory and stem cell-like memory subsets were obtained from only 8 patients and roughly 8 healthy donors, while naive and central memory subsets were obtained from all 28 donors. What the work shows at the level of the full study, not this receptor alone: PCR may preferentially amplify shorter templates, but because patient and control samples were amplified and corrected together, any resulting skew would affect both groups equally. At VDJ recombination sites, patients with type 1 diabetes made fewer insertions and deleted more nucleotides, a pattern implying thymic rearrangement abnormalities. Type 1 diabetes patients showed a moderate but significant shortening of TCRB CDR3 length in all four CD4+ subsets. HLA sub-analyses involved small numbers of individuals, so any influence of HLA type on TCRB rearrangement remained unresolved. Naive, central memory and regulatory TCRB repertoires appeared to be more alike among patients than among healthy donors. Sequencing cDNA rather than genomic DNA could over-represent highly expressing activated cells, although activation and CD3 levels did not differ between groups.

This clonotype was sampled from a man between 25 and 39 years old with type 1 diabetes. The sequence links TRBV29-1 to TRBJ1-2, and TRBD1 may be the D gene, going by 5 matching bases. The sequencing input was naive CD4+ T cells from blood. In light of the paper, this sample's cell subset or site label describes: true naive CD4+ T cells. The DNA sequence is given as TGCAGCGTTACAGGCTCGCCCTATGGCTACACCTTC. This codes for CSVTGSPYGYTF.